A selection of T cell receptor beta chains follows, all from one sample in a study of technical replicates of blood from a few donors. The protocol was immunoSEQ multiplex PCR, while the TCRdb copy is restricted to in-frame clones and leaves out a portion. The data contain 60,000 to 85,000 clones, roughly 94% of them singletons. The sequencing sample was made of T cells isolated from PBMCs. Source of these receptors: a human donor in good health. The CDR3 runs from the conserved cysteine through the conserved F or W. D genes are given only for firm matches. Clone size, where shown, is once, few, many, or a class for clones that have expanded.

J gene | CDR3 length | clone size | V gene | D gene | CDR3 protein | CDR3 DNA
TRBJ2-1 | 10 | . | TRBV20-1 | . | CSAINNEQFF | TGCAGTGCTATTAACAATGAGCAGTTCTTC
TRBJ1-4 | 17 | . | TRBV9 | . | CASSVAGQGHTNEKLFF | TGTGCCAGCAGCGTAGCAGGCCAGGGGCATACTAATGAAAAACTGTTTTTT
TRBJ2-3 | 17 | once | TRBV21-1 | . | CASSTRRLADSTDTQYF | TGTGCCAGCAGCACCCGTCGACTAGCGGATAGCACAGATACGCAGTATTTT
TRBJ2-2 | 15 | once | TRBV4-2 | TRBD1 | CASSLRDRAERELFF | TGTGCCAGCAGCCTCCGGGACAGGGCGGAGAGGGAGCTGTTTTTT
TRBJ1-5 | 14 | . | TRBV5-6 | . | CASSLGRQMRAQHF | TGTGCCAGCAGCTTGGGTCGGCAAATGAGGGCCCAGCATTTT
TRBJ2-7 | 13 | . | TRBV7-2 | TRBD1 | CASQWTGEGKQYF | TGTGCCAGCCAATGGACAGGGGAAGGGAAGCAGTACTTC
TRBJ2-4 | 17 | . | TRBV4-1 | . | CASSRLGAGVAKNIQYF | TGCGCCAGCAGCCGCCTGGGGGCAGGAGTGGCCAAAAACATTCAGTACTTC
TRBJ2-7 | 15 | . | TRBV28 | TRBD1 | CASSFGTGRIYEQYF | TGTGCCAGCAGTTTTGGGACAGGGAGGATCTACGAGCAGTACTTC
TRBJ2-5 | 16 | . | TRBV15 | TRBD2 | CATSSTAGGTLETQYF | TGTGCCACCAGCTCCACCGCGGGAGGAACGTTAGAGACCCAGTACTTC
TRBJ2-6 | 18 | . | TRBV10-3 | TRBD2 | CAISEGLAGDAGANVLTF | TGTGCCATCAGTGAAGGACTAGCGGGAGACGCAGGGGCCAACGTCCTGACTTTC
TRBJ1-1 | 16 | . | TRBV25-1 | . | CASSGASRTSTTEAFF | TGTGCCAGCAGTGGGGCGTCCCGGACTTCGACGACTGAAGCTTTCTTT
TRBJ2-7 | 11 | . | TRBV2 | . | CASSQRVEQYF | TGTGCCAGCAGTCAGCGGGTCGAGCAGTACTTC
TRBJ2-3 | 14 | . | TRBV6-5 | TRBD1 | CASSRTGEADTQYF | TGTGCCAGCAGTAGGACAGGGGAAGCAGATACGCAGTATTTT
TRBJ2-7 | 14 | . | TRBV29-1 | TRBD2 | CSVITSGRPYEQYF | TGCAGCGTGATTACTAGCGGGAGGCCCTACGAGCAGTACTTC
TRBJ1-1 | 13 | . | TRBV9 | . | CASTLGENTEAFF | TGTGCCAGCACCCTGGGCGAGAACACTGAAGCTTTCTTT
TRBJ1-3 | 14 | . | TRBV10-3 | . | CAITGTSSGNTIYF | TGTGCCATCACCGGGACAAGCTCTGGAAACACCATATATTTT
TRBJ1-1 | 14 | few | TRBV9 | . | CASSVDYGNTEAFF | TGTGCCAGCAGCGTAGACTACGGGAACACTGAAGCTTTCTTT
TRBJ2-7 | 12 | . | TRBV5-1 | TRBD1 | CASKQGAYEQYF | TGCGCCAGCAAGCAGGGGGCCTACGAGCAGTACTTC
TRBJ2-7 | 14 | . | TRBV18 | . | CASSPRTLTYEQYF | TGTGCCAGCTCACCGAGGACTTTAACTTACGAGCAGTACTTC
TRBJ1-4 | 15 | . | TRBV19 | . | CASSSDGATNEKLFF | TGTGCCAGTAGCAGCGATGGGGCCACTAATGAAAAACTGTTTTTT
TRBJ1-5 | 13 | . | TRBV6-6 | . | CASSSRAREPQHF | TGTGCCAGCAGTTCTAGGGCGCGGGAGCCCCAGCATTTT
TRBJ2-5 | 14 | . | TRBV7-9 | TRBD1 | CASSLDRGPETQYF | TGTGCCAGCAGCCTCGACAGGGGTCCGGAGACCCAGTACTTC
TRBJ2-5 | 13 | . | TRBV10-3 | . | CAISEATAETQYF | TGTGCCATCAGTGAGGCTACCGCGGAGACCCAGTACTTC
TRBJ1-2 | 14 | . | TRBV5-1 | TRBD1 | CASSGGTANYGYTF | TGCGCCAGCAGCGGGGGGACAGCTAACTATGGCTACACCTTC
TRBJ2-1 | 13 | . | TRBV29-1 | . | CSVETNRVSEQFF | TGCAGCGTTGAGACGAACAGGGTTTCTGAGCAGTTCTTC
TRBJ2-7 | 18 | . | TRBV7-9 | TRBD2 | CASSLTSGSIIVSYEQYF | TGTGCCAGCAGCCTTACTAGCGGGAGTATTATAGTTTCCTACGAGCAGTACTTC
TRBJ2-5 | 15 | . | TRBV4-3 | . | CASSQEITGSETQYF | TGCGCCAGCAGCCAGGAGATAACAGGGTCAGAGACCCAGTACTTC
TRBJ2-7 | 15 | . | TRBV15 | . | CATSRAQGLRYEQYF | TGTGCCACCAGCAGAGCGCAGGGATTAAGGTACGAGCAGTACTTC
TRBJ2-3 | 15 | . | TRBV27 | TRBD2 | CASNFGAGGPHTQYF | TGTGCCAGCAATTTCGGGGCGGGAGGGCCTCATACGCAGTATTTT